These 18 T cell receptor beta chains came from one sample sequenced in a study of blood T cell repertoires in COVID-19 (TCRdb year 2020). Receptors were amplified or captured by the immunoSEQ multiplex PCR assay. TCRdb re-hosts the immuneACCESS table, in-frame sequences only. Its copies lack some clones; in the studies checked, an unresolved V gene accounts for under half of them, and the cause for the rest is not known. The table for this sample lists under 450,000 clones; less than 90% of them were counted only once. Of the sample, just over 7% is held by the ten largest clones. Sequencing was done on a sample of peripheral blood. These TCRs come from a woman in her fifties or sixties with COVID-19, enrolled during active disease.

V usage is TRBV12-3 or TRBV12-4 and J usage is TRBJ2-7; 8 nucleotides line up with TRBD2. This CDR3 region has 13 residues. Trimming cost V 3 bases and J 4 bases; bases outside gene matches: 2. CDR3 sequence reads: CASSFQRGYEQYF. Here the CDR3 DNA reads TGTGCCAGCAGTTTCCAGCGGGGGTACGAGCAGTACTTC.

V and J are TRBV9 and TRBJ1-4; perhaps TRBD1 as D (5 bases). The V end was cut by 0 bases, the J end by 8 bases, with 17 bases between. Per the germline V gene, CDR1 is SGDLS and CDR2 is YYNGEE. There are 16 residues in the CDR3. CDR3: CASSVGAGKVGEKLFF. Here the CDR3 DNA reads TGTGCCAGCAGCGTAGGAGCAGGGAAGGTCGGAGAAAAACTGTTTTTT.

This chain connects TRBV12-3 or TRBV12-4 to TRBJ2-7; a possible D gene is TRBD1 (6 bases). Deletions cut 8 bases from V and 0 bases from J, with 11 bases between. The CDR3 runs 13 residues. The CDR3 spells CASQGLSSYEQYF. The CDR3 DNA follows: TGTGCCAGCCAGGGGCTGAGCTCCTACGAGCAGTACTTC.

V is TRBV11-2 and J is TRBJ1-2, with 11 bases that match TRBD1. The CDR3 has 17 residues. With V trimmed by 3 bases and J by 7 bases, 13 bases remained unmatched. Germline V gene lookup returns CDR1 SGHAT and CDR2 FQNNGV. As DNA, the CDR3 is TGTGCCAGCAGCTTGGTGGGGGGACAGGGGGTTTTAGGTGGCTACACCTTC. It is translated as CASSLVGGQGVLGGYTF.

V is TRBV12-5 and J is TRBJ1-1; D is ambiguous. Trimming pared 6 bases from V and 2 bases from J, leaving 10 bases between. The CDR3 totals 13 residues. Germline V gene sequence: CDR1 LGHNT, CDR2 FRNRAP. CDR3 amino acids: CASGRAVNTEAFF. The CDR3 DNA sequence: TGTGCTAGTGGCCGAGCGGTCAACACTGAAGCTTTCTTT.

The gene calls are TRBV7-2 and TRBJ1-1; D unresolved. Trimming shortened V by 4 bases and J by 1 base, and 16 bases separated the two germline ends. This CDR3 contains 16 residues. Germline V lookup: CDR1 SGHTA, CDR2 FQGNSA. CDR3 coding DNA: TGTGCCAGCAGCTGGAGAGAGGGAGGCTGGAACACTGAAGCTTTCTTT. Translating it yields CASSWREGGWNTEAFF.

This rearrangement joins TRBV18 to TRBJ1-2; 10 bases are a match to TRBD1. Germline V gives CDR1 KGHSH, CDR2 LQKENI. Trimming at V came to 2 bases and at J to 5 bases, leaving 8 bases not matched to a gene. The CDR3 is made up of 16 amino acids. The CDR3: CASSPSDRGDSYGYTF. As DNA, the CDR3 is TGTGCCAGCTCACCATCGGACAGGGGGGACTCTTATGGCTACACCTTC.

This clone was counted once. V is TRBV30 and J is TRBJ2-3, with 8 bases aligning to TRBD1. There are 15 residues in the CDR3. With 0 bases clipped from V and 8 bases from J, the junction kept 10 bases outside the gene matches. Germline V gives CDR1 GTSNPN, CDR2 SVGIG (reference sequence). The CDR3 is CAWSVQGVGSGTQYF. In nucleotides, the CDR3 is TGTGCCTGGAGTGTACAGGGGGTCGGAAGTGGTACGCAGTATTTT.

This clone was observed once. J is TRBJ1-5 and V is TRBV19; D is unresolved. The CDR3 runs to 14 residues. Trimming left V 3 bases short and J 1 base short, with 7 bases between. Per the germline V gene, CDR1 is LNHDA and CDR2 is SQIVND (reference sequence). CDR3 loop: CASSIVGSNQPQHF. CDR3 sequence (DNA): TGTGCCAGTAGTATTGTGGGCAGCAATCAGCCCCAGCATTTT.

This CDR3 is CASSLSLRGANTGELFF. The CDR3 nucleotides read TGTGCCAGCTCACTCTCCCTCAGGGGGGCGAACACCGGGGAGCTGTTTTTT. The genes are TRBV18 and TRBJ2-2, with D possibly TRBD1 on 7 matching bases. This CDR3 is built from 17 residues. Germline V gene sequence: CDR1 KGHSH, CDR2 LQKENI. Trimming pared 4 bases from V and 0 bases from J, leaving 15 bases between. The entire variable domain, with the rest obtained from reference TRBV18 and TRBJ2-2, is as follows: NAGVMQNPRHLVRRRGQEARLRCSPMKGHSHVYWYRQLPEEGLKFMVYLQKENIIDESGMPKERFSAEFPKEGPSILRIQQVVRGDSAAYFCASSLSLRGANTGELFFGEGSRLTVL.

This clone showed up just a few times. This chain uses TRBV6-4 with TRBJ1-1, with a weak D call TRBD1 (5 bases). CDR1 and CDR2 from the germline V gene are MRHNA and SNTAGT. The CDR3 sequence is 16 residues long. V shed 4 bases and J shed 1 base, with 16 bases lying between them. This CDR3 reads CASSVKGPRRNTEAFF. CDR3 DNA: TGTGCCAGCAGTGTTAAGGGGCCACGGCGGAACACTGAAGCTTTCTTT.

This clone was counted between two and nine times. J is TRBJ2-1 and V is TRBV6-6; 11 bases are a match to TRBD2. J lost 4 bases, V lost 6 bases, and 5 bases had no gene match. CDR3 length: 15 amino acids. Germline-derived CDR1 and CDR2 are MNHNY and SVGAGI (reference sequence). In DNA form, the CDR3 reads TGTGCCAGCAGCCAACTAGCGGGGGAGTACAATGAGCAGTTCTTC. Translated, it gives CASSQLAGEYNEQFF.

The CDR3 here is CASSLGQNEQFF. The CDR3 coding sequence is TGTGCCAGCAGCCTCGGACAGAATGAGCAGTTCTTC. The chain joins TRBV11-2 to TRBJ2-1, with TRBD1 as a possible D gene (6 bases). The V gene's germline CDR1 is SGHAT and CDR2 FQNNGV. The CDR3 has 12 amino acids. V was shortened by 5 bases and J by 7 bases, with 9 bases between the two germline ends.

This chain joins TRBV4-1 and TRBJ2-7, with D tentatively TRBD2 (5 bases). The V gene's germline CDR1 is MGHRA and CDR2 YSYEKL. The CDR3 spans 17 residues. The V end was cut by 2 bases, the J end by 9 bases, with 26 bases between. The CDR3 region is CASSQTPTETTLRGQYF. The CDR3 DNA sequence: TGCGCCAGCAGCCAAACACCCACAGAGACGACCCTCCGGGGGCAGTACTTC.

The chain couples TRBV11-1 to TRBJ2-5, with D tentatively TRBD2 (5 bases). Per germline, CDR1 SGHAT and CDR2 FQDESV (reference sequence). This CDR3 is 13 amino acids long. V shed 0 bases and J shed 5 bases, with 7 bases lying between them. This CDR3 reads CASSLARGETQYF. The CDR3 nucleotides read TGTGCCAGCAGCTTAGCGCGAGGGGAGACCCAGTACTTC.

This chain joins TRBV5-1 and TRBJ1-5; maybe TRBD1 (6 bases). The germline V gene has CDR1 SGHRS and CDR2 YFSETQ. Trimming took 2 bases from V and 7 from J, leaving 16 bases between them. This CDR3 is built from 15 residues. CDR3 sequence: CASSLNGQLGQPQHF. The CDR3 region has the DNA TGCGCCAGCAGCTTAAACGGACAGTTGGGGCAGCCCCAGCATTTT.

The chain links TRBV6-5 to TRBJ1-1, with 10 nucleotides matching TRBD1. The CDR3 is made up of 16 amino acids. Losses at the gene ends were 0 bases for V and 2 bases for J; bases not matched to a gene: 3. Germline values: CDR1 MNHEY, CDR2 SVGAGI. The CDR3 DNA follows: TGTGCCAGCAGTTACTCGACAGGGGGCGAAAACACTGAAGCTTTCTTT. Its protein product is CASSYSTGGENTEAFF.

The chain combines TRBV9 with TRBJ1-1; 8 nucleotides agree with TRBD1. Germline V gives CDR1 SGDLS, CDR2 YYNGEE. The V gene end was trimmed by 4 bases and the J gene end by 2 bases; junction bases not matched to a gene: 10. CDR3 length: 16 amino acids. CDR3 bases: TGTGCCAGCAGCCCCCCGCCGGGACAGGTTAACACTGAAGCTTTCTTT. Translated: CASSPPPGQVNTEAFF.